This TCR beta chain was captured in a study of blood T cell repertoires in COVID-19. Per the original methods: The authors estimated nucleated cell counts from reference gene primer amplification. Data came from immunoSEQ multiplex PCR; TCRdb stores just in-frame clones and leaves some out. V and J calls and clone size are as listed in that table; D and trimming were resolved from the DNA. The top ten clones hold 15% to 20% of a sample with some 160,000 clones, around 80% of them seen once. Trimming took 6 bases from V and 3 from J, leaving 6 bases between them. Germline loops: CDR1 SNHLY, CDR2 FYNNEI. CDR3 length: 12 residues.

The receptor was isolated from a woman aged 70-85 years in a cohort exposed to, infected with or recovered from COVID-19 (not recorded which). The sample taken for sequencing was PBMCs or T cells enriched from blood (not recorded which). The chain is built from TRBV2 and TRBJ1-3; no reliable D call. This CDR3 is CASRFGGNTIYF. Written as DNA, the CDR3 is TGTGCCAGCAGGTTCGGTGGAAACACCATATATTTT.